Listed here is a single T cell receptor beta chain. CDR1 and CDR2 (germline): LNHDA, SQIVND (reference sequence). V lost 5 bases and J lost 8, with 9 bases in between. The CDR3 extends over 11 amino acids. Sequencing was performed with immunoSEQ multiplex PCR; in TCRdb, only in-frame clones are kept and a portion is missing. This table has around 110,000 clones, about 90% appearing once. This record comes from a study of T cell responses to AZD1222 COVID-19 vaccine. The wider study: Pooled samples include second doses given at about 4 or 12 weeks.

The sequencing here drew on peripheral blood, taken on day 0 of AZD1222 vaccination. This clonotype was obtained from an adult in good health. The rearrangement joins TRBV19 to TRBJ1-1; D is undetermined. CDR3 loop: CASSSGKEAFF. The CDR3, as DNA: TGTGCCAGTAGTTCGGGGAAAGAAGCTTTCTTT.